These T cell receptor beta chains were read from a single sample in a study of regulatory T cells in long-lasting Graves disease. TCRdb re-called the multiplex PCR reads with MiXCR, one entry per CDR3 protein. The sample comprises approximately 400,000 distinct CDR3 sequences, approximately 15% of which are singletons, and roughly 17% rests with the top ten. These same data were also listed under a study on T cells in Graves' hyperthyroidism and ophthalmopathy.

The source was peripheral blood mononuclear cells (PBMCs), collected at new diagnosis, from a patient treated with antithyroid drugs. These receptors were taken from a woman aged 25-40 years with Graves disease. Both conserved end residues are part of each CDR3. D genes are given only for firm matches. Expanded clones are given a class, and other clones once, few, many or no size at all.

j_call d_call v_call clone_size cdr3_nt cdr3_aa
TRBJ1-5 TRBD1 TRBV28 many TGTGCCAGCAGTTTATACAGGGGGTTAGGATTCAATCAGCCCCAGCATTTT CASSLYRGLGFNQPQHF
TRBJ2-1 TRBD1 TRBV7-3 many TGTGCCAGCAGCCCGACGACAGGGTTCAATGAGCAGTTCTTC CASSPTTGFNEQFF
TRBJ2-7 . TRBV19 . TGTGCCAGTAGTACCCCCGACAGGCCTCTAGGGGAGCAGTACTTC CASSTPDRPLGEQYF
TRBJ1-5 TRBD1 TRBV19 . TGTGCCAGTAGAAGGGACAGGGACCAGCCCCAGCATTTT CASRRDRDQPQHF
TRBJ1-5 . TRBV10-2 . TGCGCCAGCAGAGATACACGGGGGAAGGGGAATCAGCCCCAGCATTTT CASRDTRGKGNQPQHF
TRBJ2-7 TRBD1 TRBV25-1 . TGTGCCAGCGGGGACCTTCCGACAGGGGCCTCCTACGAGCAGTACTTC CASGDLPTGASYEQYF
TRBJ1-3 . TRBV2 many TGTGCCAGCTCCCTTAACGTGGCTGGAAACACCATATATTTT CASSLNVAGNTIYF
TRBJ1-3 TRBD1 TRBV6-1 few TGTGCCAGCACCGGGACAGGGAGAAACACCATATATTTT CASTGTGRNTIYF
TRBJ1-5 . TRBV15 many TGTGCCACCAGCAGAGATAGGGCGGACAATCAGCCCCAGCATTTT CATSRDRADNQPQHF
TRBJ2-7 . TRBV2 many TGTGCCAGCACCAGGGACATAACCTACGAGCAGTACTTC CASTRDITYEQYF
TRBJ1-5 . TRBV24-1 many TGTGCCACCAGTGATTTAACAGCCGATCAGCCCCAGCATTTT CATSDLTADQPQHF
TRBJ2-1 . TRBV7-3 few TGTGCCAGCAGCTCACCCGGAAGTGATGAGCAGTTCTTC CASSSPGSDEQFF
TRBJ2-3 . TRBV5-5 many TGTGCCAGCAGCTTGGAGTTTCGGGGCTCAGATACGCAGTATTTT CASSLEFRGSDTQYF
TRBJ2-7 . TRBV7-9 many TGTGCCAGCAGTTTAGCGAGCTCCTACGAGCAGTACTTC CASSLASSYEQYF
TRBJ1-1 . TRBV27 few TGTGCCAGCAGTTTCGTCGGTGGGAACACTGAAGCTTCCTTT CASSFVGGNTEASF
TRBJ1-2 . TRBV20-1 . TGCAGTGCTCCACAGGTTAACTATGGCTACACCTTC CSAPQVNYGYTF
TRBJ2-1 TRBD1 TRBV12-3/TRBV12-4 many TGTGCCAGCAGTTTAGCGCGGAAGAGGGACAGGGAGGTCAATGAGCAGTTCTTC CASSLARKRDREVNEQFF